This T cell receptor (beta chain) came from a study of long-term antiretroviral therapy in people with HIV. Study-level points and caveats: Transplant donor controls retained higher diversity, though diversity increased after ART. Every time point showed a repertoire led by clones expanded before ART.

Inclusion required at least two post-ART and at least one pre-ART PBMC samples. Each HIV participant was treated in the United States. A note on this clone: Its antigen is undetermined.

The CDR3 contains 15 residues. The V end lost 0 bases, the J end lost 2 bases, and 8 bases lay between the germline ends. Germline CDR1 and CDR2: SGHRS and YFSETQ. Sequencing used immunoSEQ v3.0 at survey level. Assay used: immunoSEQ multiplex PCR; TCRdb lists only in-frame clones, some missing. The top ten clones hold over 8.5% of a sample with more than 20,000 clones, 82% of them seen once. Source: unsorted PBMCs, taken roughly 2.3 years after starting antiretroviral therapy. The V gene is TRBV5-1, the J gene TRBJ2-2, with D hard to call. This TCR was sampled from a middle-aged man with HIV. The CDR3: CASSLDGKNTGELFF. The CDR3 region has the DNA TGCGCCAGCAGCTTGGATGGAAAAAACACCGGGGAGCTGTTTTTT.